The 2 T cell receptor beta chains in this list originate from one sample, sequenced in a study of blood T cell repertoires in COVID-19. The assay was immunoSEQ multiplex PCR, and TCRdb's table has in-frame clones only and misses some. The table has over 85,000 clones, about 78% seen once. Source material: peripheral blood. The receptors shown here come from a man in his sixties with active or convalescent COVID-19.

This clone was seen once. The CDR3 nucleotides are TGTGCCAGCAGCTTAGAAGGAACGGGAGGGCCGTCCGAGACCCAGTACTTC. Translated: CASSLEGTGGPSETQYF. The V call is TRBV13, the J call TRBJ2-5, with 8 bases lining up with TRBD2. Germline loops: CDR1 PRHDT, CDR2 FYEKMQ (reference sequence). This CDR3 spans 17 amino acids. Trimming took 1 base from V and 5 from J; bases not matched to a gene: 12.

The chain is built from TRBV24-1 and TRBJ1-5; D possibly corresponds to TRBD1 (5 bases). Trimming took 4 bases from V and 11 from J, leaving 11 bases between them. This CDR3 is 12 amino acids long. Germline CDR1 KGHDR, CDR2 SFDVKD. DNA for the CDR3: TGTGCCACCAGTGAGGGGCGCTCGGCCCAGCATTTT. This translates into CATSEGRSAQHF.